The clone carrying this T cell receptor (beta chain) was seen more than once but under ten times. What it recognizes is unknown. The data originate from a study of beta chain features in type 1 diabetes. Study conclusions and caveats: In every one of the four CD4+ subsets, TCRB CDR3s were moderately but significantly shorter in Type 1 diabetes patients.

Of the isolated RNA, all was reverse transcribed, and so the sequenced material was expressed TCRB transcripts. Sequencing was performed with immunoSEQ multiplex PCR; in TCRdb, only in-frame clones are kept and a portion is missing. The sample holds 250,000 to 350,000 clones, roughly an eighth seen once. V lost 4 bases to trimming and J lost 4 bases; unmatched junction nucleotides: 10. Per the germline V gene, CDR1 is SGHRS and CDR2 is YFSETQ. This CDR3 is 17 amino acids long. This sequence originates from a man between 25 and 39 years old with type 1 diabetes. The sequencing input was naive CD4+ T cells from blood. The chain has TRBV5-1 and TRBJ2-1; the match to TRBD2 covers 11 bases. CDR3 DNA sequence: TGCGCCAGCAGCGGAGTATTCGGGACTAGCGGATACAATGAGCAGTTCTTC. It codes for CASSGVFGTSGYNEQFF.